One sample yielded the 32 T cell receptor beta chains listed below, sequenced in a study of blood T cell repertoires in COVID-19. Assay used: immunoSEQ multiplex PCR; TCRdb lists only in-frame clones, some missing. Of some 400,000 clones listed, approximately 86% were seen once; the top ten hold about 3%. The sample was peripheral blood. These receptors were taken from a human donor in a cohort sampled during active COVID-19.

The V call is TRBV14, the J call TRBJ1-2, with D unclear. This CDR3 spans 16 amino acids. V shed 0 bases and J shed 4 bases, with 15 bases lying between them. The germline gives CDR1 SGHDN, CDR2 FVKESK. The CDR3 bases are TGTGCCAGCAGCCAAGATTCGGGAGACCTTATCTATGGCTACACCTTC. It is translated as CASSQDSGDLIYGYTF.

The gene calls are TRBV11-2 and TRBJ2-1; the match to TRBD1 covers 10 bases. The CDR3 runs 15 residues. V lost 4 bases, J lost 7 bases, and 7 bases stayed unmatched. Looked up from germline, CDR1 is SGHAT and CDR2 is FQNNGV. The DNA of the CDR3 is TGTGCCAGCAGCTGGTCGGGACAGGGGCGGAATGAGCAGTTCTTC. Encoded protein: CASSWSGQGRNEQFF. The variable domain in full, completed from reference TRBV11-2 and TRBJ2-1, reads EAGVAQSPRYKIIEKRQSVAFWCNPISGHATLYWYQQILGQGPKLLIQFQNNGVVDDSQLPKDRFSAERLKGVDSTLKIQPAKLEDSAVYLCASSWSGQGRNEQFFGPGTRLTVL.

This chain connects TRBV6-1 to TRBJ2-3, with 7 bases that match TRBD2. The V gene end was trimmed by 3 bases and the J gene end by 4 bases; junction bases not matched to a gene: 10. Germline values: CDR1 MNHNS, CDR2 SASEGT. The CDR3 totals 16 residues. The CDR3: CASSESAGVGADTQYF. CDR3 nucleotides: TGTGCCAGCAGTGAGTCTGCGGGGGTGGGGGCAGATACGCAGTATTTT.

The V gene is TRBV18, the J gene TRBJ2-5; 12 nucleotides agree with TRBD2. This CDR3 region has 17 residues. V lost 3 bases and J lost 4; bases outside the gene matches: 9. Germline V gene sequence: CDR1 KGHSH, CDR2 LQKENI. CDR3 loop: CASSPYALAGGGETQYF. The DNA for the CDR3 is TGTGCCAGCTCACCCTACGCACTAGCGGGAGGAGGAGAGACCCAGTACTTC. Supplemented by reference TRBV18 and TRBJ2-5, the full variable domain reads NAGVMQNPRHLVRRRGQEARLRCSPMKGHSHVYWYRQLPEEGLKFMVYLQKENIIDESGMPKERFSAEFPKEGPSILRIQQVVRGDSAAYFCASSPYALAGGGETQYFGPGTRLLVL.

Only a few counts were recorded for this clone. The chain uses TRBV6-5 and TRBJ2-5; 7 bases agree with TRBD1. V shed 5 bases, J shed 1 base, and the junction held 7 bases outside the gene matches. Germline assignment: CDR1 MNHEY and CDR2 SVGAGI. This CDR3 is 15 amino acids long. As DNA, the CDR3 is TGTGCCAGCAGTCCACAGACAGGGTCCCAAGAGACCCAGTACTTC. Translation: CASSPQTGSQETQYF.

The chain uses TRBV14 and TRBJ2-1; 11 nucleotides align to TRBD2. Germline V gives CDR1 SGHDN, CDR2 FVKESK. V gave up 1 base and J gave up 6 bases; unmatched junction bases: 5. The CDR3 sequence is 16 residues long. CDR3 region: CASSQVPGLAVNEQFF. CDR3 nucleotide sequence: TGTGCCAGCAGCCAAGTCCCGGGACTAGCGGTCAATGAGCAGTTCTTC.

V gene TRBV4-2 combines with J gene TRBJ2-6; unclear D gene. CDR1 and CDR2 from the germline V gene are LGHNA and YNFKEQ. The V and J ends lost 1 base and 3 bases respectively, with 7 bases between them. The CDR3 totals 15 residues. The CDR3 protein is CASSQGAGGANVLTF. In DNA form, the CDR3 reads TGTGCCAGCAGCCAAGGGGCTGGTGGGGCCAACGTCCTGACTTTC.

The chain uses TRBV30 and TRBJ2-3; 13 positions match TRBD2. Germline V gene lookup returns CDR1 GTSNPN and CDR2 SVGIG (reference sequence). This CDR3 has 15 amino acids. V trimming: 3 bases; J trimming: 1 base; junction bases outside the gene matches: 1. In nucleotides, the CDR3 is TGTGCCTGGAGCGGACTAGCGGGGGGCACAGATACGCAGTATTTT. This sequence encodes CAWSGLAGGTDTQYF.

The chain combines TRBV7-6 with TRBJ1-1; D is undetermined. The CDR3 length is 12 residues. Trimming stripped 5 bases from V and 5 bases from J, with 9 bases between. Germline V gene sequence: CDR1 SGHVS, CDR2 FNYEAQ. CDR3 in amino acids: CASSPGRTEAFF. The CDR3 bases are TGTGCCAGCAGCCCGGGTCGGACTGAAGCTTTCTTT.

This clone has a single count. The chain recombines TRBV7-9 with TRBJ2-5; D might be TRBD2 (6 bases). The CDR3 covers 16 residues. Germline CDR1 SEHNR, CDR2 FQNEAQ (reference sequence). V lost 5 bases, J lost 4 bases, and 20 bases lay in between. The CDR3 protein is CASSRIKVRGGETQYF. The CDR3 DNA follows: TGTGCCAGCAGCCGAATCAAGGTTAGGGGAGGAGAGACCCAGTACTTC.

The chain has TRBV7-8 and TRBJ2-2; 12 bases are a match to TRBD2. Unmatched junction bases numbered 11, after V lost 5 bases and J lost 4 bases. There are 18 residues in the CDR3. Germline V lookup: CDR1 SGHVS, CDR2 FQNEAQ. CDR3 amino acids: CASSMRTSGTPVTGELFF. The CDR3 nucleotides are TGTGCCAGCAGCATGAGGACTAGCGGGACCCCGGTCACCGGGGAGCTGTTTTTT. The complete variable domain, with remaining parts taken from reference TRBV7-8 and TRBJ2-2, reads GAGVSQSPRYKVAKRGQDVALRCDPISGHVSLFWYQQALGQGPEFLTYFQNEAQLDKSGLPSDRFFAERPEGSVSTLKIQRTQQEDSAVYLCASSMRTSGTPVTGELFFGEGSRLTVL.

The chain joins TRBV6-5 to TRBJ2-2, with TRBD1 identical over 7 bases. Unmatched junction bases numbered 6, after V lost 6 bases and J lost 5 bases. This CDR3 region has 14 residues. Germline CDR1 is MNHEY and CDR2 is SVGAGI. CDR3 bases: TGTGCCAGCAGAGAGGGACAGAGAACCGGGGAGCTGTTTTTT. Its protein product is CASREGQRTGELFF.

The chain uses TRBV18 and TRBJ2-5; the D is unclear. Trimming left V 3 bases short and J 5 bases short, with 10 bases between. The CDR3 runs 13 residues. Germline V gene sequence: CDR1 KGHSH, CDR2 LQKENI. CDR3 bases: TGTGCCAGCTCACCCGCCCCGAGGGAGACCCAGTACTTC. Translation: CASSPAPRETQYF. The full variable domain, completed using reference TRBV18 and TRBJ2-5, is NAGVMQNPRHLVRRRGQEARLRCSPMKGHSHVYWYRQLPEEGLKFMVYLQKENIIDESGMPKERFSAEFPKEGPSILRIQQVVRGDSAAYFCASSPAPRETQYFGPGTRLLVL.

The chain combines TRBV19 with TRBJ2-3; 7 nucleotides align to TRBD2. The CDR3 contains 17 residues. Looked up from germline, CDR1 is LNHDA and CDR2 is SQIVND (reference sequence). J lost 3 bases, V lost 0 bases, and 9 bases had no gene match. DNA for the CDR3: TGTGCCAGTAGTATAGATCCGCGCGGGGAGGGGACAGATACGCAGTATTTT. Encoded protein: CASSIDPRGEGTDTQYF.

The CDR3 DNA reads as TGTGCCAGCAGTGAAGCCTTGACAGGGTCCTACGAGCAGTACTTC. Amino acids: CASSEALTGSYEQYF. The V gene is TRBV6-1, the J gene TRBJ2-7, with 7 bases that match TRBD1. With V trimmed by 0 bases and J by 1 base, 3 bases remained unmatched. The CDR3 runs 15 residues. Per the germline V gene, CDR1 is MNHNS and CDR2 is SASEGT.

This clone was observed a single time. This sequence joins TRBV2 and TRBJ2-7, with D possibly matching TRBD2 (5 bases). V was clipped by 3 bases and J by 2 bases, with 11 bases between them. The CDR3 contains 14 residues. Germline V gene sequence: CDR1 SNHLY, CDR2 FYNNEI. Written as DNA, the CDR3 is TGTGCCAGCAGTGAGTGGGAGAGCACCTACGAGCAGTACTTC. Amino acid sequence: CASSEWESTYEQYF.

This clone was seen more than once but under ten times. CDR3 protein: CATSRLTGTGFWSTEAFF. The CDR3 nucleotides read TGTGCCACCAGCAGACTAACCGGGACAGGGTTTTGGTCCACTGAAGCTTTCTTT. J is TRBJ1-1 and V is TRBV15; 9 bases are a match to TRBD1. The CDR3 runs 18 residues. The ends lost 2 bases at V and 4 bases at J; junction bases unmatched: 14. Looked up from germline, CDR1 is LNHNV and CDR2 is YYDKDF (reference sequence).

V is TRBV4-2 and J is TRBJ2-3, with D possibly matching TRBD1 (5 bases). The CDR3 is 16 amino acids. Germline-derived CDR1 and CDR2 are LGHNA and YNFKEQ. V dropped 1 base and J dropped 6 bases, with 17 bases sitting between them. The CDR3 coding sequence is TGTGCCAGCAGCCAAGGCGAGGACACCTTGGGGGATACGCAGTATTTT. This codes for CASSQGEDTLGDTQYF.

This clone was detected once. The chain combines TRBV30 with TRBJ2-6, with D hard to call. Germline V CDR1 and CDR2: GTSNPN, SVGIG (reference sequence). The CDR3 has 12 amino acids. The V and J ends lost 4 bases and 2 bases respectively, with 3 bases between them. CDR3 loop: CAWTTGANVLTF. For the CDR3, the DNA is TGTGCCTGGACTACTGGGGCCAACGTCCTGACTTTC.

The chain combines TRBV27 with TRBJ2-3; D call uncertain. CDR1 MNHEY and CDR2 SMNVEV come from the germline V gene (reference sequence). The CDR3 consists of 13 residues. V dropped 6 bases and J dropped 3 bases, with 10 bases sitting between them. CDR3 loop: CASRVGVTDTQYF. For the CDR3, the DNA is TGTGCCAGCAGAGTAGGAGTGACAGATACGCAGTATTTT.

This chain links TRBV18 with TRBJ1-2, with 8 positions matching TRBD1. Germline V lookup: CDR1 KGHSH, CDR2 LQKENI. This CDR3 comprises 14 residues. J lost 5 bases, V lost 8 bases, and 10 bases had no gene match. The CDR3 DNA is TGTGCCAGCACAAGCGCAGGGGGCTGGTATGGCTACACCTTC. As protein: CASTSAGGWYGYTF.

The chain links TRBV19 to TRBJ2-5; TRBD2 matches 8 bases. This CDR3 is built from 15 residues. V was clipped by 4 bases and J by 4 bases; unmatched bases: 8. CDR1 LNHDA and CDR2 SQIVND come from the germline V gene (reference sequence). CDR3 protein: CASSTTGLARETQYF. The DNA for the CDR3 is TGTGCCAGTAGTACAACAGGACTAGCTAGAGAGACCCAGTACTTC.

About this clone itself: This same CDR3 is encoded by further DNA sequences in the sample. The chain recombines TRBV28 with TRBJ1-1; maybe TRBD1 (5 bases). Trimming removed 2 bases at V and 5 bases at J, with 12 bases between. In germline, CDR1 is MDHEN, CDR2 SYDVKM. The CDR3 extends over 14 amino acids. The CDR3 reads CASSLGQGGTEAFF. CDR3 nucleotide sequence: TGTGCCAGCAGTTTAGGGCAGGGAGGGACTGAAGCTTTCTTT.

The genes are TRBV9 and TRBJ1-5, with 10 bases identical to TRBD1. V was clipped by 4 bases and J by 5 bases; unmatched bases: 6. This CDR3 has 15 amino acids. CDR1 is SGDLS, CDR2 YYNGEE, per germline. The CDR3, as DNA: TGTGCCAGCAGCACGACAGGGGGCCGAGATCAGCCCCAGCATTTT. Its protein product is CASSTTGGRDQPQHF.

This chain links TRBV28 with TRBJ1-5; D is ambiguous. Trimming cost V 6 bases and J 1 base, with 10 bases left between them. The CDR3 contains 14 residues. Germline loops: CDR1 MDHEN, CDR2 SYDVKM. The CDR3 nucleotides read TGTGCCAGCAGCAACTTAATGAGCAATCAGCCCCAGCATTTT. This gives the protein CASSNLMSNQPQHF.

The CDR3 DNA follows: TGTGCCAGCAGCGGGACAGTCGGTGGCTACACCTTC. Translation gives CASSGTVGGYTF. This chain uses TRBV28 with TRBJ1-2, with 7 bases lining up with TRBD1. The CDR3 is 12 amino acids. Germline lookup yields CDR1 MDHEN and CDR2 SYDVKM. With V trimmed by 6 bases and J by 7 bases, 5 bases remained unmatched.

The CDR3 nucleotides are TGTGCCAGCAGCCGGGGGGACATCTTCTACGAGCAGTACTTC. Its translation: CASSRGDIFYEQYF. This chain links TRBV7-2 with TRBJ2-7, with D tentatively TRBD2 (7 bases). Looked up from germline, CDR1 is SGHTA and CDR2 is FQGNSA. The CDR3 is 14 residues long. The V gene lost 5 bases and the J gene lost 3 bases, with 14 bases spanning the gap. Variable domain in full (rest from reference TRBV7-2 and TRBJ2-7): GAGVSQSPSNKVTEKGKDVELRCDPISGHTALYWYRQSLGQGLEFLIYFQGNSAPDKSGLPSDRFSAERTGGSVSTLTIQRTQQEDSAVYLCASSRGDIFYEQYFGPGTRLTVT.

The J gene is TRBJ2-7, the V gene TRBV27; 11 bases match TRBD1. V shed 6 bases and J 5 bases; nucleotides not matched to a gene: 15. This CDR3 spans 17 amino acids. The germline V gene encodes CDR1 MNHEY and CDR2 SMNVEV (reference sequence). The chain's CDR3 is CASSRNRPGQGDHEQYF. In DNA form, the CDR3 reads TGTGCCAGCAGCCGAAACCGACCGGGACAGGGGGACCACGAGCAGTACTTC.

The chain recombines TRBV18 with TRBJ1-6, with 7 positions matching TRBD1. The CDR3 length is 15 residues. The V gene's germline CDR1 is KGHSH and CDR2 LQKENI. V trimming: 5 bases; J trimming: 4 bases; junction bases outside the gene matches: 5. This CDR3 is CASSEGTAYNSPLHF. CDR3 coding DNA: TGTGCCAGCTCAGAAGGGACAGCTTATAATTCACCCCTCCACTTT. Looking up the rest from reference TRBV18 and TRBJ1-6 gives the full variable domain: NAGVMQNPRHLVRRRGQEARLRCSPMKGHSHVYWYRQLPEEGLKFMVYLQKENIIDESGMPKERFSAEFPKEGPSILRIQQVVRGDSAAYFCASSEGTAYNSPLHFGNGTRLTVT.

The chain employs TRBV3-1 (or the pseudogene TRBV3-2) and TRBJ1-4, with 10 nucleotides matching TRBD1. Germline CDR1 is LGHDT and CDR2 is YNNKEL (reference sequence). The CDR3 loop spans 14 amino acids. After removal of 3 bases from V and 10 bases from J, the junction contained 5 bases not matched to a gene. CDR3 amino acids: CASSHSTGGGKLFF. As DNA, the CDR3 is TGTGCCAGCAGCCATTCGACAGGGGGCGGAAAACTGTTTTTT.

This clone was seen a handful of times. This rearrangement joins TRBV10-3 to TRBJ1-1, with D perhaps TRBD1 (5 bases). Between the trimmed V and J ends, which lost 6 bases and 6 bases, there was a span of 11 bases. This CDR3 has 12 residues. Per the germline V gene, CDR1 is ENHRY and CDR2 is SYGVKD. The CDR3 loop reads CAISGGRAEAFF. In nucleotides, the CDR3 is TGTGCCATCAGCGGGGGTCGCGCTGAAGCTTTCTTT.

The V gene is TRBV27, the J gene TRBJ2-7; D call uncertain. Germline V gene lookup returns CDR1 MNHEY and CDR2 SMNVEV (reference sequence). The CDR3 is 14 residues long. Deletions cut 1 base from V and 7 bases from J, with 14 bases between. CDR3: CASSLWQDSVEQYF. As DNA, the CDR3 is TGTGCCAGCAGTTTATGGCAGGATTCCGTTGAGCAGTACTTC.